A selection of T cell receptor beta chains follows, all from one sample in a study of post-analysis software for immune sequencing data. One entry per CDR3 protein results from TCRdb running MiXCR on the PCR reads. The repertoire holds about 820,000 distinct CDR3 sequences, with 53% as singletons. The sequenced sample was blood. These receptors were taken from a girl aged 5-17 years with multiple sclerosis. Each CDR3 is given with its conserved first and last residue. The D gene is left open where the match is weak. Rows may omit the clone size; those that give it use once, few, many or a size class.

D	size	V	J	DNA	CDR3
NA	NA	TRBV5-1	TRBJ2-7	TGCGCCAGCAGCTTGGTTGGTGGGGAGCAAGGCGAGCAGTACTTC	CASSLVGGEQGEQYF
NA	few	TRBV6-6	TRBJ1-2	TGTGCCAGCAGTTCTGAGGGAAGTAACTATGGCTACACCTTC	CASSSEGSNYGYTF
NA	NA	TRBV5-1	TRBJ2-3	TGCGCCAGCTACAGTGGGGTTACCACAGATACGCAGTATTTT	CASYSGVTTDTQYF
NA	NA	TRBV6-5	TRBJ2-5	TGTGCCAGCAGTCCCCTCCGGGGCCTCGGGACCCAGTACTTC	CASSPLRGLGTQYF
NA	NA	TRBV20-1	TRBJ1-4	TGCAGTGCTAGAGGAGGGGCAGTGGCTAATGAAAAACTGTTTTTT	CSARGGAVANEKLFF
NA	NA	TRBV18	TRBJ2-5	TGTGCCAGCTCATCGGCCTATACTGAACTCCAAGAGACCCAGTACTTC	CASSSAYTELQETQYF
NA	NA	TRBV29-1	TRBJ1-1	TGCAGCGTTGTGGGGCCCACTGAAGCTTTCTTT	CSVVGPTEAFF
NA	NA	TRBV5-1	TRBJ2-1	TGCGCCAGCAGCTTGTGGGGCGGACTGAACAATGAGCAGTTCTTC	CASSLWGGLNNEQFF
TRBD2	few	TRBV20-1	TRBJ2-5	TGCAGTGCAACTGGGACTACGGGGACGGAAGAGACCCAGTACTTC	CSATGTTGTEETQYF
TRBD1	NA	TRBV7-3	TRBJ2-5	TGTGCCAGCAGCTTACACTCCGGGACAGGGGGCTCGAAGACCCAGTACTTC	CASSLHSGTGGSKTQYF
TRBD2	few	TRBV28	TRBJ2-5	TGTGCCAGCAGCGTCACTAGCGCCCAAGAGACCCAGTACTTC	CASSVTSAQETQYF
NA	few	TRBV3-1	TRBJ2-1	TGTGCCAGCAGCCCCTCCAGGGGGGACTTCGTCAATGAGCAGTTCTTC	CASSPSRGDFVNEQFF
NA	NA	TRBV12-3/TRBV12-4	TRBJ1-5	TGTGCCAGCAGTTTTAGACAGCCCAATCAGCCCCAGCATTTT	CASSFRQPNQPQHF
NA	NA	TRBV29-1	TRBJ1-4	TGCAGCGTTATAGAGGGGGGAACTAATGAAAAACTGTTTTTT	CSVIEGGTNEKLFF
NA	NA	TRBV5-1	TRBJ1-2	TGCGCCAGCAGCTTGGAGGGAACCACAGCTGGGGGCTACACCTTC	CASSLEGTTAGGYTF
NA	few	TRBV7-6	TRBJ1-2	TGTGCCAGCAGCTTAGGGCACGTAGGGGGCTACACCTTC	CASSLGHVGGYTF
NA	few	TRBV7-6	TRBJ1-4	TGTGCCAGCAGCTTTTCGCGTAATGAAAAACTGTTTTTT	CASSFSRNEKLFF
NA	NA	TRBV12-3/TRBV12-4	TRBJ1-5	TGTGCCAGCAGTCTCGGACAGACCTTTCAGCCCCAGCATTTT	CASSLGQTFQPQHF
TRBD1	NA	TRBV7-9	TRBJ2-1	TGTGCCAGCAGTCCGACAGGGTCCGCCTACAATGAGCAGTTCTTC	CASSPTGSAYNEQFF
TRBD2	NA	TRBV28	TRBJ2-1	TGTGCCAGCAGACAAGCGGGGCCCCTATACAATGAGCAGTTCTTC	CASRQAGPLYNEQFF
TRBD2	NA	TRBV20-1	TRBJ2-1	TGCAGTGTCCTTTGGACTAGCGGTTACAATGAGCAGTTCTTC	CSVLWTSGYNEQFF
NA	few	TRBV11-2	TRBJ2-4	TGTGCCAGCAGCGGGGGCGGATTAGCCAAAAACATTCAGTACTTC	CASSGGGLAKNIQYF
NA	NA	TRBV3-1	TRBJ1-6	TGTGCCAGCAGCCTATCGACACGTAATTCACCCCTCCACTTT	CASSLSTRNSPLHF
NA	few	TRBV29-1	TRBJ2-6	TGCAGCGCAGGGATGCTTGGGGCCAACGTCCTGACTTTC	CSAGMLGANVLTF
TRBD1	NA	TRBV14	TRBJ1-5	TGTGCCAGCAGCCGCCACAGGGGTGGGGGCAATCAGCCCCAGCATTTT	CASSRHRGGGNQPQHF
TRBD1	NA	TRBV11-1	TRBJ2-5	TGTGCCAGCAGCCCTGAATGGGGACAGGGTTACCAAGAGACCCAGTACTTC	CASSPEWGQGYQETQYF
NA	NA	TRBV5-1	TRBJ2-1	TGCGCCAGCAGCTTAGTAAGGGTGAGGGGCGATGAGCAGTTCTTC	CASSLVRVRGDEQFF
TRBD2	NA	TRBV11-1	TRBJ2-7	TGTGCCAGCAGCTTAGTCCTAGCGGGCGTCTACGAGCAGTACTTC	CASSLVLAGVYEQYF
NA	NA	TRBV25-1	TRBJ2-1	TGTGCCAGCAGTGATCCGTTTAGCTTACATGAGCAGTTCTTC	CASSDPFSLHEQFF
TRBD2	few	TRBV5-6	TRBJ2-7	TGTGCCAGCAGCTTGGTACTAGCGAACGAGCAGTACTTC	CASSLVLANEQYF
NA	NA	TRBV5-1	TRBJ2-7	TGCGCCAGCAGCGAGACAGTACTAGGGTTCGAGCAGTACTTC	CASSETVLGFEQYF
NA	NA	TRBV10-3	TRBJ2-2	TGTGCCACCGGGGAGCTGTTTTTT	CATGELFF
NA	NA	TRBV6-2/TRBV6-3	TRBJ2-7	TGTGCCAGCAGGGGACTTAAGGGCTGGACCTACGAGCAGTACTTC	CASRGLKGWTYEQYF
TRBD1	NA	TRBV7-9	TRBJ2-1	TGTGCCAGCAGCTTATCCCCCCCGGGACAGCCCTTCAATGAGCAGTTCTTC	CASSLSPPGQPFNEQFF
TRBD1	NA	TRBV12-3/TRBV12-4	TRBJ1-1	TGTGCCAGCAGTATACCCCCGGGACAGTCAGTGAACACTGAAGCTTTCTTT	CASSIPPGQSVNTEAFF
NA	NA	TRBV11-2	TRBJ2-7	TGTGCCAGCGAGTGGGAAAGCTCCTACGAGCAGTACTTC	CASEWESSYEQYF